The 2 T cell receptor beta chains in this list originate from one sample, sequenced in a study of a mutant IDH1 vaccine in newly diagnosed glioma. Generated by immunoSEQ multiplex PCR, the TCRdb table keeps only in-frame clones and is missing some. The sample lists around 60,000 clones, more than 85% occurring once. As to time point: baseline, week 1 (first vaccination visit). As to treatment: pre-vaccination baseline after standard-of-care therapy. This specimen consisted of PBMCs, obtained from a glioma patient treated with radiotherapy, temozolomide or both. These receptors were collected from a middle-aged man with glioma.

The chain links TRBV23-1 to TRBJ1-3; D gene unclear. TRBV23-1 is recorded as an ORF, its role being uncertain. CDR3 length equals 16 residues. V was trimmed by 3 bases and J by 1 base, leaving 13 bases between them. The CDR3 loop reads CASSHGVIFSGNTIYF. The CDR3 DNA reads TGCGCCAGCAGTCATGGGGTAATTTTTTCTGGAAACACCATATATTTT.

The CDR3 DNA reads as TGTGCCACCAGCACCTTTGACAGGGCCCGCTACACCTTC. It translates to CATSTFDRARYTF. This rearrangement joins TRBV15 to TRBJ1-2; 7 nucleotides match TRBD1. The germline V gene encodes CDR1 LNHNV and CDR2 YYDKDF (reference sequence). Trimming removed 4 bases from V and 9 bases from J; junction bases left unmatched: 8. CDR3 size: 13 residues.